The rows below give T cell receptor beta chains drawn from one sample of a study of Ad26.COV2.S vaccination and SARS-CoV-2 variants. Measured with immunoSEQ multiplex PCR; TCRdb has only the in-frame clones, and not every one. This sample carries about 280,000 clones, around 87% of them seen once, and the ten largest clones take 3% to 4%. The specimen comprised peripheral blood, sampled in a trial of Ad26.COV2.S vaccine versus placebo. The receptors derive from a person aged 18 to 59 who received the Ad26.COV2.S COVID-19 vaccine or a placebo. The CDR3 runs from the conserved cysteine through the conserved F or W. A D gene is named only where the DNA matches it firmly. The size field is filled for only some rows; it gives once, few, many or a size class.

J | V | size | D | DNA | CDR3
TRBJ2-3 | TRBV20-1 | . | TRBD2 | TGCAGTGCTAGTGCGGGGGGGGCTGTAGATACGCAGTATTTT | CSASAGGAVDTQYF
TRBJ2-7 | TRBV7-7 | . | TRBD2 | TGTGCTAGCAGCGCAACCGGGACTAGCGGGGAAGAGCAGTACTTC | CASSATGTSGEEQYF
TRBJ1-1 | TRBV6-5 | . | . | TGTGCCAGCAGTTACTTGGTGGGGGGAAGGACTGAAGCTTTCTTT | CASSYLVGGRTEAFF
TRBJ1-3 | TRBV7-2 | . | TRBD1 | TGTGCCAGCAGCTTACCGGGACAGGGGGCTGGGGGCTCTGGAAACACCATATATTTT | CASSLPGQGAGGSGNTIYF
TRBJ1-2 | TRBV27 | . | TRBD1 | TGTGCCAGCAGTTTTACGGGGACAGCCTATGGCTACACCTTC | CASSFTGTAYGYTF
TRBJ2-2 | TRBV6-6 | . | . | TGTGCCAGCAGTCCCGGGACAAATTATTTCAACACCGGGGAGCTGTTTTTT | CASSPGTNYFNTGELFF
TRBJ1-1 | TRBV7-9 | . | . | TGTGCCAGCAGCTTAGCGCGGTCTAGAAACACTGAAGCTTTCTTT | CASSLARSRNTEAFF
TRBJ2-3 | TRBV2 | . | . | TGTGCCAGCAGGGTCCTTCCCACAGATACGCAGTATTTT | CASRVLPTDTQYF
TRBJ1-2 | TRBV5-5 | . | . | TGTGCCAGCAGAGAATCGGGAGGACCAAACTATGGCTACACCTTC | CASRESGGPNYGYTF
TRBJ1-1 | TRBV18 | . | TRBD1 | TGTGCCAGCTCACCATTGGACAGGGGGCGTCCGAACACTGAAGCTTTCTTT | CASSPLDRGRPNTEAFF
TRBJ1-2 | TRBV5-4 | . | . | TGTGCCAGCAGCCCTCCCGCAGGGGCTAACTATGGCTACACCTTC | CASSPPAGANYGYTF
TRBJ1-2 | TRBV5-4 | . | . | TGTGCCAGCAGCTTGCGGGGAGGGGCCCCCTATGGCTACACCTTC | CASSLRGGAPYGYTF
TRBJ2-1 | TRBV4-3 | . | . | TGCGCCAGCAGCCAAGGAGGGGGCAATGAGCAGTTCTTC | CASSQGGGNEQFF
TRBJ2-7 | TRBV4-1 | once | . | TGCGCCAGCAGCCTATATGGATCCCCAGAGGACGAGCAGTACTTC | CASSLYGSPEDEQYF
TRBJ2-1 | TRBV5-1 | . | . | TGCGCCAGCAGCTTGAGCCCTACCCACAATGAGCAGTTCTTC | CASSLSPTHNEQFF
TRBJ2-4 | TRBV5-1 | . | . | TGCGCCAGCAGCTTGGCCGGGGGCCTAGCCAAAAACATTCAGTACTTC | CASSLAGGLAKNIQYF
TRBJ2-7 | TRBV5-1 | . | . | TGCGCCAGCAGCCTACCGGGACGCGTCTACGAGCAGTACTTC | CASSLPGRVYEQYF
TRBJ1-1 | TRBV5-4 | once | . | TGTGCCAGCAGCTTTGGGGGCGTGGGGACTGAAGCTTTCTTT | CASSFGGVGTEAFF
TRBJ1-2 | TRBV12-5 | . | . | TGTGCTAGTGGTTTGACTCCATCAGACAGGACTAACTATGGCTACACCTTC | CASGLTPSDRTNYGYTF
TRBJ2-3 | TRBV5-4 | . | . | TGTGCCAGCAGCTTGGTCGTGGATATGAGCACAGATACGCAGTATTTT | CASSLVVDMSTDTQYF
TRBJ1-1 | TRBV25-1 | . | TRBD1 | TGTGCCAGCAGTGAATCAACCCGGACAGGGCGTGAAGCTTTCTTT | CASSESTRTGREAFF
TRBJ2-7 | TRBV27 | few | . | TGTGCCAGCAGTAAACAGGGACTCACCTACGAGCAGTACTTC | CASSKQGLTYEQYF
TRBJ1-1 | TRBV3-1/TRBV3-2 | few | . | TGTGCCAGCAGCCAAAACCCGTCGACAGTGAACACTGAAGCTTTCTTT | CASSQNPSTVNTEAFF
TRBJ2-6 | TRBV2 | . | . | TGTGCCAGCGGCCCAGGATGGGCCCTTGGGGGGGCCAACGTCCTGACTTTC | CASGPGWALGGANVLTF
TRBJ2-5 | TRBV6-1 | . | . | TGTGCCAGCAGTGAATGGGGGGACAGACAAGAGACCCAGTACTTC | CASSEWGDRQETQYF
TRBJ2-7 | TRBV7-9 | . | . | TGTGCCAGCAGCTTTGGAGAACCTGAGGGGGTCTACGAGCAGTACTTC | CASSFGEPEGVYEQYF
TRBJ2-7 | TRBV6-5 | . | TRBD2 | TGTGCCAGCAGGTCCGGGACTAGCGGGTACGAGCAGTACTTC | CASRSGTSGYEQYF
TRBJ2-1 | TRBV6-5 | . | . | TGTGCCAGCAGGACTTCGATCCATGAGCAGTTCTTC | CASRTSIHEQFF
TRBJ1-1 | TRBV6-5 | once | . | TGTGCCAGCAGGTCACGGGACTATCGGAACACTGAAGCTTTCTTT | CASRSRDYRNTEAFF
TRBJ1-5 | TRBV19 | . | . | TGTGCCAGTAGTATAGTACAGGCTTTTAGTGACCTCTTCAATCAGCCCCAGCATTTT | CASSIVQAFSDLFNQPQHF
TRBJ1-4 | TRBV6-4 | few | TRBD1 | TGTGCCAGCAGTGCCCTCGACAGGGGCCTCTCAAATGAAAAACTGTTTTTT | CASSALDRGLSNEKLFF
TRBJ2-4 | TRBV7-2 | . | TRBD2 | TGTGCCAGCAGCTTAGTACTAGCGGGAGTAGAAAACATTCAGTACTTC | CASSLVLAGVENIQYF
TRBJ2-7 | TRBV6-5 | few | TRBD2 | TGTGCCAGCAGGACTCTAGCGGCGGGACTCCACGAGCAGTACTTC | CASRTLAAGLHEQYF
TRBJ2-4 | TRBV5-1 | once | TRBD2 | TGCGCCAGCAGCCCCGGGACTAGCGGGGGGTTAGCCAAAAACATTCAGTACTTC | CASSPGTSGGLAKNIQYF
TRBJ2-1 | TRBV6-2/TRBV6-3 | . | TRBD2 | TGTGCCAGCAGTCTTAGCGGGAGAGGTTACAATGAGCAGTTCTTC | CASSLSGRGYNEQFF
TRBJ2-5 | TRBV19 | . | . | TGTGCCAGTAGTATCCAGAACCAAGAGACCCAGTACTTC | CASSIQNQETQYF
TRBJ2-2 | TRBV3-1/TRBV3-2 | . | . | TGTGCCAGCAGCCTAGGTAGGCCCACCGGGGAGCTGTTTTTT | CASSLGRPTGELFF